The sequence of this T cell receptor (beta chain) was determined in a study of regulatory dendritic cells for organ transplantation. Sequencing used immunoSEQ multiplex PCR; TCRdb keeps in-frame clones, though not all of them. The sample lists 15,000 to 20,000 clones, more than 60% occurring once. Sorted subsets were CFSE-labeled and cultured about 5 days with allogeneic dendritic cells. In germline, CDR1 is LNHDA, CDR2 SQIVND (reference sequence). The CDR3 consists of 21 residues. V lost 3 bases to trimming and J lost 1 base, with 28 bases between them. As regards this clone: Its antigen is still unknown.

The genes are TRBV19 and TRBJ1-5; D may be TRBD1 (5 bases). The specimen was memory CD4+ T cells from blood cultured with regulatory dendritic cells. The subset: CD45RO+ memory T cells. The TCR comes from a human donor in good health. The CDR3 is CASSIELLGRRVVSSNQPQHF. DNA of the CDR3: TGTGCCAGTAGTATCGAACTACTGGGACGGCGCGTGGTTTCGAGCAATCAGCCCCAGCATTTT.